This entry lists 9 T cell receptor beta chains sequenced from one sample in a study of monozygotic twins with inflammatory bowel disease (dated by TCRdb to between 2018 and 2021). Libraries were built with 5' RACE. TCRdb shows the sequencer as Illumina HiSeq 2500. Following TCRdb reprocessing, every CDR3 protein sequence forms one entry, and DNA is not provided. The table of this sample itemizes some 450,000 distinct CDR3 sequences. The top ten clonotypes cover 2% to 2.5% of the sample. The material sequenced was blood. These receptors came from a human donor with ulcerative colitis or Crohn's disease, or a healthy co-twin of an affected twin (not recorded which).

This chain links TRBV12-3 or TRBV12-4 with TRBJ1-1; no DNA is available, so the TRBD1 call from TCRdb remains unchecked. The CDR3 covers 12 residues. CDR3 sequence: CASAAPRRGAFF.

The chain is built from TRBV25-1 and TRBJ2-7; TCRdb's D gene call, TRBD1, goes unchecked for lack of DNA. This CDR3 spans 14 amino acids. The germline V gene has CDR1 MGHDK and CDR2 SYGVNS. The chain's CDR3 is CASSEWGIVYEQYF.

The J gene is TRBJ2-1, the V gene TRBV4-1; TCRdb's D call of TRBD1 is untestable without DNA. There are 16 residues in the CDR3. CDR1 is MGHRA and CDR2 is YSYEKL in the germline V gene. The CDR3 is CASSPNTGTGYNEQFF.

The chain is built from TRBV5-6 and TRBJ2-1; TCRdb calls TRBD1, which cannot be checked without DNA. The CDR3 has 15 residues. CDR1 SGHDT and CDR2 YYEEEE come from the germline V gene. The CDR3 is CASSLGDRVRNEQFF. Variable domain in full (rest from reference TRBV5-6 and TRBJ2-1): DAGVTQSPTHLIKTRGQQVTLRCSPKSGHDTVSWYQQALGQGPQFIFQYYEEEERQRGNFPDRFSGHQFPNYSSELNVNALLLGDSALYLCASSLGDRVRNEQFFGPGTRLTVL.

The chain links TRBV29-1 to TRBJ2-3; without DNA, the TCRdb call of TRBD2 cannot be checked. The CDR3 totals 16 residues. The V gene's germline CDR1 is SQVTM and CDR2 ANQGSEA. CDR3 residues: CSVGGGSGRGSDTQYF.

This chain uses TRBV6-1 with TRBJ1-3. The CDR3 totals 15 residues. Germline CDR1 reads MNHNS; CDR2 reads SASEGT. This chain's CDR3 is CASKRTVVSGNTIYF.

V is TRBV7-2 and J is TRBJ2-2; the D call from TCRdb, TRBD1, cannot be confirmed without DNA. The CDR3 loop spans 14 amino acids. CDR1 and CDR2 from the germline V gene are SGHTA and FQGNSA. CDR3 region: CASSVPEVTGELFF.

J is TRBJ2-7 and V is TRBV20-1; the D gene TCRdb calls, TRBD1, cannot be checked with no DNA. The germline V gene has CDR1 DFQATT and CDR2 SNEGSKA (reference sequence). The CDR3 is 12 residues long. The CDR3 protein is CSAGGQGLKQYF.

The genes are TRBV5-5 and TRBJ2-7; TCRdb proposes TRBD1, but this gene call is untestable without DNA. CDR3 length: 13 amino acids. Germline loops: CDR1 SGHKS, CDR2 YYEKEE (reference sequence). The CDR3 protein is CASSTTGRYEQYF. Together with reference TRBV5-5 and TRBJ2-7, the CDR3 gives the full variable domain: DAGVTQSPTHLIKTRGQQVTLRCSPISGHKSVSWYQQVLGQGPQFIFQYYEKEERGRGNFPDRFSARQFPNYSSELNVNALLLGDSALYLCASSTTGRYEQYFGPGTRLTVT.